This TCR beta chain was recovered during a study of blood T cell repertoires in COVID-19. Study information: Acute-phase and convalescent COVID-19 samples originated in the United States, Italy and Spain. T cells, B-cell-depleted T cells, or PBMCs provided the cDNA or gDNA that served as material.

Participants had their cohort set by participant-reported clinical history. This clone showed up just once. TCRdb keeps only in-frame clones here, not all; method: immunoSEQ multiplex PCR. Of roughly 300,000 clones in the sample, about 93% were seen once. This CDR3 spans 12 amino acids. After removal of 8 bases from V and 7 bases from J, the junction contained 7 bases not matched to a gene. Germline-derived CDR1 and CDR2 are KGHSH and LQKENI. The gene calls are TRBV18 and TRBJ1-1, with 7 bases matching TRBD1. The clonotype comes from a woman aged 30 to 39 who had recovered from COVID-19. Sequenced material: PBMCs or T cells enriched from blood (not recorded which). The CDR3 sequence is CASGEGAGEAFF. The CDR3 DNA sequence: TGTGCCAGCGGCGAGGGGGCCGGTGAAGCTTTCTTT. Filled out from reference TRBV18 and TRBJ1-1, the complete variable domain reads NAGVMQNPRHLVRRRGQEARLRCSPMKGHSHVYWYRQLPEEGLKFMVYLQKENIIDESGMPKERFSAEFPKEGPSILRIQQVVRGDSAAYFCASGEGAGEAFFGQGTRLTVV.